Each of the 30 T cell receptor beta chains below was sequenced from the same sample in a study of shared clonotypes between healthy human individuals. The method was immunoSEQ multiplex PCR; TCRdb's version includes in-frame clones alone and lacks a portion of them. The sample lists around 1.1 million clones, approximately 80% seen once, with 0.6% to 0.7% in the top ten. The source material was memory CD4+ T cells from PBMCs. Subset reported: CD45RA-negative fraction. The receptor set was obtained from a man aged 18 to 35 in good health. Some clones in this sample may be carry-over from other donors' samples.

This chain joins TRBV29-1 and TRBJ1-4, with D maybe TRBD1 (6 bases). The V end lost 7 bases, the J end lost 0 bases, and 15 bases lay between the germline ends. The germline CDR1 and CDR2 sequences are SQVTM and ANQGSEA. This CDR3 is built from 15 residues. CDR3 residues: CSATGSSATNEKLFF. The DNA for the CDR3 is TGCAGCGCCACAGGGTCCTCCGCAACTAATGAAAAACTGTTTTTT.

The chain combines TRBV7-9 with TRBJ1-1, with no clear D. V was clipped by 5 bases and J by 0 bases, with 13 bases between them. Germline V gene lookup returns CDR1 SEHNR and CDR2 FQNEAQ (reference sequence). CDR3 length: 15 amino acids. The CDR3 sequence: CASSARNILNTEAFF. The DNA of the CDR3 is TGTGCCAGCAGCGCCCGTAATATATTGAACACTGAAGCTTTCTTT. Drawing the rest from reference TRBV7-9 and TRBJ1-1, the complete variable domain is DTGVSQNPRHKITKRGQNVTFRCDPISEHNRLYWYRQTLGQGPEFLTYFQNEAQLEKSRLLSDRFSAERPKGSFSTLEIQRTEQGDSAMYLCASSARNILNTEAFFGQGTRLTVV.

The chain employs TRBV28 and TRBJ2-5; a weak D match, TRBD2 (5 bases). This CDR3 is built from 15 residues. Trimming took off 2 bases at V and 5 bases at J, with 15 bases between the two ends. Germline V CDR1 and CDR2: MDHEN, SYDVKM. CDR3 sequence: CASSLRPGLGETQYF. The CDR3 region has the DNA TGTGCCAGCAGTTTACGTCCCGGACTCGGGGAGACCCAGTACTTC. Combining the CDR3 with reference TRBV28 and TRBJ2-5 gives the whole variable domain DVKVTQSSRYLVKRTGEKVFLECVQDMDHENMFWYRQDPGLGLRLIYFSYDVKMKEKGDIPEGYSVSREKKERFSLILESASTNQTSMYLCASSLRPGLGETQYFGPGTRLLVL.

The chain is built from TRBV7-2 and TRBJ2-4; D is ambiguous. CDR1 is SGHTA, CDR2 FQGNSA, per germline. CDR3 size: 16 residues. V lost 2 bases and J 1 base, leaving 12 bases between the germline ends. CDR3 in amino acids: CASSLIGVMAKNIQYF. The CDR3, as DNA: TGTGCCAGCAGCTTAATAGGCGTAATGGCCAAAAACATTCAGTACTTC.

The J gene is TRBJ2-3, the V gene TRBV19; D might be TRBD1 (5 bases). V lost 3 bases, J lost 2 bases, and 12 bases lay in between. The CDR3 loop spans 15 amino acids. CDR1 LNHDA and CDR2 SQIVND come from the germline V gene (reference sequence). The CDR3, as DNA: TGTGCCAGTAGTATCGACAGCGCTTACACAGATACGCAGTATTTT. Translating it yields CASSIDSAYTDTQYF.

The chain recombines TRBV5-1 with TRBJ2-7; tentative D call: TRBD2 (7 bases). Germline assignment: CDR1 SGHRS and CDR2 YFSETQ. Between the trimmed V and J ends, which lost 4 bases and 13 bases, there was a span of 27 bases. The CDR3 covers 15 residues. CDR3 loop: CASSRGGTQGGSQYF. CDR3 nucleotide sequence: TGCGCCAGCAGCAGGGGCGGGACACAAGGCGGGAGCCAATACTTC.

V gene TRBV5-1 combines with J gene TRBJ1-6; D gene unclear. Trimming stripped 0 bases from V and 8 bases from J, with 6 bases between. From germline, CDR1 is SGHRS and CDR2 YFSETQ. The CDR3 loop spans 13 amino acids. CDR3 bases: TGCGCCAGCAGCTTGGATCCAGATTCACCCCTCCACTTT. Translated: CASSLDPDSPLHF.

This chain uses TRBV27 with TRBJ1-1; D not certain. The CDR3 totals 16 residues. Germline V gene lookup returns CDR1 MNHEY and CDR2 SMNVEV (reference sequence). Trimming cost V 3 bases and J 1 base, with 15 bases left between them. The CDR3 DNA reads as TGTGCCAGCAGTTTCGGGGTGGGGAGCCCGAACACTGAAGCTTTCTTT. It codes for CASSFGVGSPNTEAFF.

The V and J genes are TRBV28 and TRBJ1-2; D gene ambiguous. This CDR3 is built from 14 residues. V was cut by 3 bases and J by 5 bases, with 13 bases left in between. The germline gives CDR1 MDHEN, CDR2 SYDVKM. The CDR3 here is CASSFPDNPYGYTF. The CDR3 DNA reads TGTGCCAGCAGTTTTCCCGACAACCCATATGGCTACACCTTC.

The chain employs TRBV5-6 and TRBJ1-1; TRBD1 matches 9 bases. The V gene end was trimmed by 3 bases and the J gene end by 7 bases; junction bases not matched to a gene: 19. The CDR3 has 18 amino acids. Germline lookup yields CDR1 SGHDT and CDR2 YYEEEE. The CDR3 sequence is CASSYRDRDLGGRVEAFF. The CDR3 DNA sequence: TGTGCCAGCAGCTACCGGGACAGGGATTTGGGTGGGAGAGTTGAAGCTTTCTTT.

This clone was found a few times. CDR3 in amino acids: CASRLLSDTEAFF. The CDR3 bases are TGTGCCAGCAGGCTGCTCTCGGACACTGAAGCTTTCTTT. The genes are TRBV25-1 and TRBJ1-1, with D uncertain. Germline CDR1 reads MGHDK; CDR2 reads SYGVNS. The CDR3 has 13 amino acids. Trimming took 6 bases from V and 3 from J, leaving 11 bases between them.

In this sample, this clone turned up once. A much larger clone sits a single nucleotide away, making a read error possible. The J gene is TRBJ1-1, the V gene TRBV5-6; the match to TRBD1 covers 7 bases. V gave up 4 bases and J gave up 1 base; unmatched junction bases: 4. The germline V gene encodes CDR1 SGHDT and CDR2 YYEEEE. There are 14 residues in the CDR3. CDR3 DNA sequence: TGTGCCAGCAGCCCACAGGGGACGAACACTGAAGCTTTCTTT. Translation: CASSPQGTNTEAFF.

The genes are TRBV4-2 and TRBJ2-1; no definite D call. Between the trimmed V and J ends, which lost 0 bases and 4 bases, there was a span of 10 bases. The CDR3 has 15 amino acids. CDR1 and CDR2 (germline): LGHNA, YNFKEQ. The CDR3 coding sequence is TGTGCCAGCAGCCAAGAAGGAAGTCATTACAATGAGCAGTTCTTC. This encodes CASSQEGSHYNEQFF.

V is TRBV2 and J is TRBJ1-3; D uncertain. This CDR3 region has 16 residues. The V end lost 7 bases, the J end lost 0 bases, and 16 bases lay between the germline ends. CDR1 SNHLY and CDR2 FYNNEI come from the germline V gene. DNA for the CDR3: TGTGCCAGCACCTTTGAGCAAGTAAACTCTGGAAACACCATATATTTT. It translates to CASTFEQVNSGNTIYF.

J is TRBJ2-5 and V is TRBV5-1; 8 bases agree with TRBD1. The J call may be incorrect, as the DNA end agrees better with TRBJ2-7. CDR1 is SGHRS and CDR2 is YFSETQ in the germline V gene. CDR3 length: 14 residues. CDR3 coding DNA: TGCGCCAGCAGCTTGGGAGGACAGGGCTACGAGCAGTACTTC. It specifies CASSLGGQGYEQYF.

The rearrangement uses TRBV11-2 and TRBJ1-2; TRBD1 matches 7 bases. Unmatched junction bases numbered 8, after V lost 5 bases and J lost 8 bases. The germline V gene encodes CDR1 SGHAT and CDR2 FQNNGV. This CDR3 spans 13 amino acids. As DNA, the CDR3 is TGTGCCAGCAGCGTCCGACAGGGAACCGGCTACACCTTC. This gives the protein CASSVRQGTGYTF.

The CDR3 region is CASSLNSGGGETQYF. In nucleotides, the CDR3 is TGTGCCAGCAGCCTGAATAGCGGAGGAGGGGAGACCCAGTACTTC. The chain couples TRBV7-9 to TRBJ2-5; maybe TRBD2 (6 bases). There are 15 residues in the CDR3. The V and J ends lost 5 bases and 5 bases respectively, with 18 bases between them. Germline CDR1 and CDR2: SEHNR and FQNEAQ (reference sequence).

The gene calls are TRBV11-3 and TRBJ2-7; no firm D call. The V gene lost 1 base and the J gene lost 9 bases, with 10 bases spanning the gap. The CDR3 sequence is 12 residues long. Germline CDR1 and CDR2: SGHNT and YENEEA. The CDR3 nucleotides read TGTGCCAGCAGCTTAGGGCAAAGCAGGCAGTACTTC. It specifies CASSLGQSRQYF.

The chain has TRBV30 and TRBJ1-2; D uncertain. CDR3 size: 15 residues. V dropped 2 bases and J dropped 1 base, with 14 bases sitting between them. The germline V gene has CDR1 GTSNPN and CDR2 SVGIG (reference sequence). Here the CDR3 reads CAWSPPRQINYGYTF. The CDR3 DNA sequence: TGTGCCTGGAGTCCCCCCCGGCAGATTAACTATGGCTACACCTTC. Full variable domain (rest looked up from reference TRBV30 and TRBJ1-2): SQTIHQWPATLVQPVGSPLSLECTVEGTSNPNLYWYRQAAGRGLQLLFYSVGIGQISSEVPQNLSASRPQDRQFILSSKKLLLSDSGFYLCAWSPPRQINYGYTFGSGTRLTVV.

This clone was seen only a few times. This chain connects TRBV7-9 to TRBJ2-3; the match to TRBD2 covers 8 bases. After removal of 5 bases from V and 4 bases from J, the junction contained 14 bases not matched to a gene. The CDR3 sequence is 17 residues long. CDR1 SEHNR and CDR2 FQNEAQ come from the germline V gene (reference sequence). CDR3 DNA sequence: TGTGCCAGCAGCCCCGCATATGGAGCGGGAGTCGCAGATACGCAGTATTTT. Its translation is CASSPAYGAGVADTQYF.

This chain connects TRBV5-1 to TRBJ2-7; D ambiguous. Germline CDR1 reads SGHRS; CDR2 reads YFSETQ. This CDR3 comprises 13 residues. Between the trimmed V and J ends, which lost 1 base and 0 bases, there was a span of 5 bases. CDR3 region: CASSLPDSYEQYF. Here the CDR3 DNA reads TGCGCCAGCAGCTTGCCCGACTCCTACGAGCAGTACTTC.

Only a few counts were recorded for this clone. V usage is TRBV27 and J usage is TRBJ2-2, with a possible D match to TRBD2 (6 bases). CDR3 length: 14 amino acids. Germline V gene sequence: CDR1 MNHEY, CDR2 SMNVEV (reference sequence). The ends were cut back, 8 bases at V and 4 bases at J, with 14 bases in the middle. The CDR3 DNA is TGTGCCAGCTGTCGGCAGGGAGGCACCGGGGAGCTGTTTTTT. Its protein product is CASCRQGGTGELFF.

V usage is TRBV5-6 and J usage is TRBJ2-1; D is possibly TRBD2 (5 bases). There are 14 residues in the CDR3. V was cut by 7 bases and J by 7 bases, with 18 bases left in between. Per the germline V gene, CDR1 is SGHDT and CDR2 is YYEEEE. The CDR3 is CASVAYGSGNEQFF. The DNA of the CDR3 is TGTGCCAGCGTCGCTTATGGGAGTGGGAATGAGCAGTTCTTC.

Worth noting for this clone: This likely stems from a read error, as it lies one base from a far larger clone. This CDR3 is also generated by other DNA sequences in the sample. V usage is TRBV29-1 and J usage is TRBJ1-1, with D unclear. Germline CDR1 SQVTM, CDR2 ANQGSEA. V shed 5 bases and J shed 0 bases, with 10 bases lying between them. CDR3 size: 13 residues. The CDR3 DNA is TGCAGCGTTCGGAAGCCTTTGAACACTGAAGCTTTCTTT. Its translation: CSVRKPLNTEAFF.

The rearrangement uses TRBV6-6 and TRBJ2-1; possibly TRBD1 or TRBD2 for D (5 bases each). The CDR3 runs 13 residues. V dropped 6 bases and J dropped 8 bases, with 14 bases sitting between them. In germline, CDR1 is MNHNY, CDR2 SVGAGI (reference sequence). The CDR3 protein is CASRPRGDHEQFF. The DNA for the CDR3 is TGTGCCAGCAGGCCTAGGGGAGATCATGAGCAGTTCTTC.

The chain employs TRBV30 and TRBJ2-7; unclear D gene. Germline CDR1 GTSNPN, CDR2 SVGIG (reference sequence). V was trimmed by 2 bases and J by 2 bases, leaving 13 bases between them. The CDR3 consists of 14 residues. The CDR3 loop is CAWSRTGTTYEQYF. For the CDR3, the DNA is TGTGCCTGGAGTAGGACCGGCACTACCTACGAGCAGTACTTC.

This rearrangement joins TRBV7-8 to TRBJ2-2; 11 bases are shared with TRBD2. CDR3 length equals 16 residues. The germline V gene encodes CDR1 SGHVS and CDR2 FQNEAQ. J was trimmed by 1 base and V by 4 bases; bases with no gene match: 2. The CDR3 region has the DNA TGTGCCAGCAGCTCGGGACTAGCGGAGAACACCGGGGAGCTGTTTTTT. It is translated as CASSSGLAENTGELFF.

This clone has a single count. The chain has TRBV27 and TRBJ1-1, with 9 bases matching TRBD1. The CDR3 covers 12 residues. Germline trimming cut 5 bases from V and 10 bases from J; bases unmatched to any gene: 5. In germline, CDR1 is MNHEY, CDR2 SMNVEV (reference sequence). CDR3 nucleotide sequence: TGTGCCAGCAGTGCACAGGGGGCGCGAGCTTTCTTT. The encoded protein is CASSAQGARAFF.

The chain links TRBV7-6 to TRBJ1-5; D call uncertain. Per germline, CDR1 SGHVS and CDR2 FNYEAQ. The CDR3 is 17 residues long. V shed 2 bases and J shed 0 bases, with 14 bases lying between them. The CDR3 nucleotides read TGTGCCAGCAGCTTATGGTTTGGATTCCCTAGCAATCAGCCCCAGCATTTT. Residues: CASSLWFGFPSNQPQHF.

The CDR3 nucleotides are TGTGCCAGTACCGGACTAGCGGGAGCCCAAGAGACCCAGTACTTC. Translating gives CASTGLAGAQETQYF. The chain has TRBV19 and TRBJ2-5, with 13 bases lining up with TRBD2. The CDR3 totals 15 residues. V lost 7 bases to trimming and J lost 1 base; unmatched junction nucleotides: 3. Germline CDR1 reads LNHDA; CDR2 reads SQIVND (reference sequence).